This T cell receptor (beta chain) derives from a study of T-cell reconstitution after alpha-beta-depleted transplantation in children. This clonotype has a handful of counts. Trimming cost V 4 bases and J 7 bases, with 19 bases left between them. The length of the CDR3 is 15 residues. Germline-derived CDR1 and CDR2 are MDHEN and SYDVKM. The TCRbeta library was prepared with unique molecular identifiers. MiXCR, run by TCRdb on the PCR reads, gives a single entry per CDR3 protein. The data contain about 460,000 distinct CDR3 sequences, roughly an eighth of them singletons. Material: PBMCs, mostly from graft donor cells, obtained 180 days after TCRalphabeta/CD19-depleted stem cell transplant. This TCR derives from a female patient between 2 and 15 years old who had a stem cell transplant for aplastic anemia, so the T cells may come from the graft donor. The chain couples TRBV28 to TRBJ2-5; D is tentatively TRBD1 or TRBD2 (5 bases each). The CDR3, as DNA: TGTGCCAGCAGTTCCCTTTGGGACCGGCTTCGGACCCAGTACTTC. It yields the protein CASSSLWDRLRTQYF.